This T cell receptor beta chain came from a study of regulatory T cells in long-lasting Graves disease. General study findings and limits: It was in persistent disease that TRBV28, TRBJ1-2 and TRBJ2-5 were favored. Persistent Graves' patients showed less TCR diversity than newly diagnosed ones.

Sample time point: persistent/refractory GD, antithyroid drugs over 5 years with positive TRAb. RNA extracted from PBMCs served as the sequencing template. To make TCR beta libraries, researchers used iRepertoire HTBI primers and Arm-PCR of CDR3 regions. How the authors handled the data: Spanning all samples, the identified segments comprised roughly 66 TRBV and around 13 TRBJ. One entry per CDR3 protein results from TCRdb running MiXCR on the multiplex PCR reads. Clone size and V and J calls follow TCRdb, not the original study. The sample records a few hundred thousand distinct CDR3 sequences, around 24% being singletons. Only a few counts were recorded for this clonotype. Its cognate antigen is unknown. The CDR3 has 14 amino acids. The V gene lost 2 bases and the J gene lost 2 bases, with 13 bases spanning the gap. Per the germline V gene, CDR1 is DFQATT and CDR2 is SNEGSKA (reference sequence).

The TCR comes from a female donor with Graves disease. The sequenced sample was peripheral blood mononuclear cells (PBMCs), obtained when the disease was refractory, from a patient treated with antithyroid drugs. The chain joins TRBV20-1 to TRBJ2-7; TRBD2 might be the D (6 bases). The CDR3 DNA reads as TGCAGTGCTAGAACACTAGCTGGAACCTACGAGCAGTACTTC. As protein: CSARTLAGTYEQYF.